Below, 10 T cell receptor beta chains from the same sample are listed, as sequenced in a study of blood T cell repertoires in COVID-19. Profiling relied on immunoSEQ multiplex PCR, and the TCRdb table lists in-frame clones only, not all of them. The sample consists of around 620,000 clones, around 90% of them appearing once. Sequenced: peripheral blood. The receptor source for this set is a woman between 18 and 30 years old with acute or convalescent COVID-19.

J is TRBJ1-1 and V is TRBV29-1, with a possible D match to TRBD1 (5 bases). CDR1 is SQVTM, CDR2 ANQGSEA, per germline. This CDR3 contains 12 residues. Trimming cost V 4 bases and J 4 bases, with 10 bases left between them. In DNA, the CDR3 is TGCAGCGTTGGGGGGGTAAGCACTGAAGCTTTCTTT. It is translated as CSVGGVSTEAFF.

This rearrangement joins TRBV30 to TRBJ1-6, with 9 bases fitting TRBD1. With 8 bases clipped from V and 8 bases from J, the junction kept 7 bases outside the gene matches. Per the germline V gene, CDR1 is GTSNPN and CDR2 is SVGIG (reference sequence). This CDR3 contains 13 residues. CDR3 sequence reads: CALRDRDYSPLHF. CDR3 bases: TGTGCCCTCCGGGACAGGGATTATTCACCCCTCCACTTT.

The chain is built from TRBV30 and TRBJ2-7; weak D call: TRBD2 (7 bases). V was trimmed by 6 bases and J by 3 bases, leaving 21 bases between them. Germline loops: CDR1 GTSNPN, CDR2 SVGIG (reference sequence). The CDR3 spans 15 residues. CDR3 DNA: TGTGCCTGTCACCGGGGGGCTCCTGGGGGCTACGAGCAGTACTTC. Its translation is CACHRGAPGGYEQYF.

This clone was detected only once. This chain joins TRBV4-1 and TRBJ1-1; possibly TRBD1 for D (5 bases). CDR1 and CDR2 (germline): MGHRA, YSYEKL. Trimming took 0 bases from V and 5 from J, leaving 13 bases between them. The CDR3 has 15 residues. The CDR3 here is CASSQDQQGGTEAFF. The CDR3, as DNA: TGCGCCAGCAGCCAAGATCAGCAGGGAGGTACTGAAGCTTTCTTT.

The chain carries TRBV18 and TRBJ1-1; D gene unclear. V lost 3 bases to trimming and J lost 1 base, with 12 bases between them. CDR1 is KGHSH and CDR2 is LQKENI in the germline V gene. The CDR3 has 15 amino acids. For the CDR3, the DNA is TGTGCCAGCTCACCCCGCTTGGCGGAGAACACTGAAGCTTTCTTT. Its translation is CASSPRLAENTEAFF.

This clone was observed a few times. CDR3 region: CASRSPAGFTGELFF. The DNA for the CDR3 is TGCGCCAGCAGGTCCCCCGCAGGGTTCACCGGGGAGCTGTTTTTT. J is TRBJ2-2 and V is TRBV10-1; a possible D gene is TRBD1 (5 bases). Germline assignment: CDR1 WNHNN and CDR2 SYGVQD (reference sequence). The CDR3 contains 15 residues. The V end lost 6 bases, the J end lost 4 bases, and 15 bases lay between the germline ends.

This rearrangement joins TRBV4-1 to TRBJ2-2; TRBD1 matches 10 bases. Germline CDR1 MGHRA, CDR2 YSYEKL. This CDR3 spans 16 amino acids. Trimming removed 4 bases from V and 5 bases from J; junction bases left unmatched: 7. The CDR3 here is CASSRTGTGVTGELFF. The DNA for the CDR3 is TGCGCCAGCAGCCGCACCGGGACAGGGGTTACCGGGGAGCTGTTTTTT.

This chain links TRBV6-6 with TRBJ2-3; tentatively, D is TRBD1 (6 bases). Germline lookup yields CDR1 MNHNY and CDR2 SVGAGI (reference sequence). The V and J ends lost 5 bases and 6 bases respectively, with 15 bases between them. The CDR3 is 14 amino acids. The CDR3 is CASSTMSRGDTQYF. For the CDR3, the DNA is TGTGCCAGCAGTACCATGTCTAGGGGGGATACGCAGTATTTT.

V is TRBV3-1 (or the pseudogene TRBV3-2) and J is TRBJ1-1; 9 bases match TRBD1. The CDR3 has 13 residues. V lost 5 bases to trimming and J lost 9 bases; unmatched junction nucleotides: 7. Germline CDR1 LGHDT, CDR2 YNNKEL (reference sequence). The CDR3 DNA sequence: TGTGCCAGCAGCGTGACCGGGACAGGGCAAGCTTTCTTT. Residues: CASSVTGTGQAFF.

The genes are TRBV7-2 and TRBJ2-3; 11 bases line up with TRBD2. This CDR3 is built from 15 residues. Germline V gives CDR1 SGHTA, CDR2 FQGNSA. Trimming removed 4 bases from V and 6 bases from J; junction bases left unmatched: 6. CDR3 bases: TGTGCCAGCAGCTCCTTAGCGGGGGGGTCTGATACGCAGTATTTT. This codes for CASSSLAGGSDTQYF. Supplemented by reference TRBV7-2 and TRBJ2-3, the full variable domain reads GAGVSQSPSNKVTEKGKDVELRCDPISGHTALYWYRQSLGQGLEFLIYFQGNSAPDKSGLPSDRFSAERTGGSVSTLTIQRTQQEDSAVYLCASSSLAGGSDTQYFGPGTRLTVL.